This T cell receptor (beta chain) was recovered during a study of yellow fever vaccine responses in identical twins. Remarks on this clonotype: As yet, its antigen is unknown.

TCRdb reanalysed the RT-PCR reads using MiXCR and keeps one entry per CDR3 protein. The table shows more than 11,000 distinct CDR3 sequences, with roughly 80% occurring only once. The CDR3 is 16 amino acids. The V gene end was trimmed by 4 bases and the J gene end by 2 bases; junction bases not matched to a gene: 1. CDR1 is SGHAT, CDR2 FQNNGV, per germline. General study findings and limits: Twins reportedly mounted vaccine T cell responses that seemed partly convergent, partly personalized.

The chain uses TRBV11-2 and TRBJ2-1; TRBD2 matches 14 bases. This sample comprised T cells from blood (PBMCs), unsorted or a sorted subset (not recorded which), obtained before or after yellow fever vaccination (not recorded which). This clonotype was sampled from a woman under 30 who received the yellow fever vaccine. For the CDR3, the DNA is TGTGCCAGCAGCTCGGGACTAGCGGGAGCCTACAATGAGCAGTTCTTC. It translates to CASSSGLAGAYNEQFF.